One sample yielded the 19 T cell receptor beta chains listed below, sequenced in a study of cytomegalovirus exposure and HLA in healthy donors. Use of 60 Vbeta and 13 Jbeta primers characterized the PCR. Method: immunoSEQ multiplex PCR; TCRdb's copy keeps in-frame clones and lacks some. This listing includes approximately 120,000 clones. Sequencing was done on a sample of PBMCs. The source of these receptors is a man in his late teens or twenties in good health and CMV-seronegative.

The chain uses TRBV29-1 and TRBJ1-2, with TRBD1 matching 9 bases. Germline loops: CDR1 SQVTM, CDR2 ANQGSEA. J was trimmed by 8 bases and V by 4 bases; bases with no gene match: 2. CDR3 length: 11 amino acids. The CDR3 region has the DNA TGCAGCGTTGGGGACAGGGAAGGCTACACCTTC. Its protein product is CSVGDREGYTF.

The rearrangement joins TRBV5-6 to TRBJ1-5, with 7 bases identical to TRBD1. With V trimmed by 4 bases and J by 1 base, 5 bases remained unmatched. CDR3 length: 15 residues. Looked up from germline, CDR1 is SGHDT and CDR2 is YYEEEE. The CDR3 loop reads CASSLGQDSNQPQHF. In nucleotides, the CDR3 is TGTGCCAGCAGCCTTGGACAGGACAGCAATCAGCCCCAGCATTTT.

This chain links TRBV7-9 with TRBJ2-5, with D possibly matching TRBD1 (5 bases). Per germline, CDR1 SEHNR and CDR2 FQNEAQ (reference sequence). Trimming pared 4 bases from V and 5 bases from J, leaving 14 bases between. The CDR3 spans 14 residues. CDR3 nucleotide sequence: TGTGCCAGCAGCTACGACTGGCAGGGCGAGACCCAGTACTTC. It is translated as CASSYDWQGETQYF.

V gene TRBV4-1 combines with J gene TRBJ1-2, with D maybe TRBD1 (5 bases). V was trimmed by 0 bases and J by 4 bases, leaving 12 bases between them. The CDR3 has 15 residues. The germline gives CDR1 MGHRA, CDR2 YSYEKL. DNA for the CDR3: TGCGCCAGCAGCCAAGATGGCCAGGGAACCTATGGCTACACCTTC. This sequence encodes CASSQDGQGTYGYTF.

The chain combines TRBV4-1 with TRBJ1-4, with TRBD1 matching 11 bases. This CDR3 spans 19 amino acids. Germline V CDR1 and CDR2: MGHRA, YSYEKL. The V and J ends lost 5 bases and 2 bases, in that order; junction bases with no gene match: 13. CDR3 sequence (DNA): TGCGCCAGCAGCGGAAGATCGGGGACAGGGGGAACTACTAATGAAAAACTGTTTTTT. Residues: CASSGRSGTGGTTNEKLFF.

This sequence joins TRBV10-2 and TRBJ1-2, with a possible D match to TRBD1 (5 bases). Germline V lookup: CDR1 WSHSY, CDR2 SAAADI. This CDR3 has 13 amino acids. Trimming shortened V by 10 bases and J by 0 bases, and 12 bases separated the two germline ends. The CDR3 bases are TGCGCCACCCGGGAGGGGACTAACTATGGCTACACCTTC. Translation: CATREGTNYGYTF.

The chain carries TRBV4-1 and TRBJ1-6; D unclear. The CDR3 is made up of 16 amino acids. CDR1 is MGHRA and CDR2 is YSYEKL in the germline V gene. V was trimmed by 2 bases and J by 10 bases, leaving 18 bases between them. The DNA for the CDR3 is TGCGCCAGCAGCCAAAGTTTCGGTTTACCGAACTCACCCCTCCACTTT. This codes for CASSQSFGLPNSPLHF.

CDR3 region: CASSGERVGTHEQYF. CDR3 nucleotides: TGTGCCAGCAGTGGAGAGCGGGTGGGGACCCACGAGCAGTACTTC. J is TRBJ2-7 and V is TRBV6-1; D perhaps matches TRBD2 (6 bases). Germline CDR1 is MNHNS and CDR2 is SASEGT. Trimming took off 4 bases at V and 5 bases at J, with 18 bases between the two ends. The CDR3 spans 15 residues.

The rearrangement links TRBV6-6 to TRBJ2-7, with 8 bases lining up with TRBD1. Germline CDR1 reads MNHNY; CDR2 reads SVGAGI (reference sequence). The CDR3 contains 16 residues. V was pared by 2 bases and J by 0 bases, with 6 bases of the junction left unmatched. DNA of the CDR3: TGTGCCAGCAGTTACCGGCCGGACAGGGTCTCCTACGAGCAGTACTTC. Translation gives CASSYRPDRVSYEQYF.

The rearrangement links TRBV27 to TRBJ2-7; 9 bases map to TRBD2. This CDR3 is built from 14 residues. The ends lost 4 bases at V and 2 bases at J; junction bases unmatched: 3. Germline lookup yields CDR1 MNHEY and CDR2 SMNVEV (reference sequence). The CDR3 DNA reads TGTGCCAGCAGTTCGTCTAGCGGGGCCTACGAGCAGTACTTC. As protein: CASSSSSGAYEQYF.

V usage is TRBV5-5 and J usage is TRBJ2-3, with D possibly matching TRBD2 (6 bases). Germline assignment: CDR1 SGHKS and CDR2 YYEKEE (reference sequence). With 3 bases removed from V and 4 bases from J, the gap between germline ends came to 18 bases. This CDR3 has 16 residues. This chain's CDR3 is CASSSEIAVPADTQYF. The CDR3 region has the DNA TGTGCCAGCAGCTCCGAAATAGCGGTACCCGCAGATACGCAGTATTTT.

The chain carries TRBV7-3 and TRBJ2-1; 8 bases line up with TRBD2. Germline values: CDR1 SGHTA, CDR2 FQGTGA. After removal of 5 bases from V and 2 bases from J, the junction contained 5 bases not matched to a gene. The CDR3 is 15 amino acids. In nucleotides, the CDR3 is TGTGCCAGCAGCGGGTTTAGCGGGGCCTACAATGAGCAGTTCTTC. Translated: CASSGFSGAYNEQFF.

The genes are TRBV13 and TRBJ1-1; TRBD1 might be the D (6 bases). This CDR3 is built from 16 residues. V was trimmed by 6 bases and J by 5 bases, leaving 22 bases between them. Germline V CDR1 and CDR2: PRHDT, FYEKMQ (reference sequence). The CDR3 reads CASSLGGVGRGTEAFF. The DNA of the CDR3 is TGTGCCAGCAGTCTAGGGGGTGTCGGAAGGGGGACTGAAGCTTTCTTT.

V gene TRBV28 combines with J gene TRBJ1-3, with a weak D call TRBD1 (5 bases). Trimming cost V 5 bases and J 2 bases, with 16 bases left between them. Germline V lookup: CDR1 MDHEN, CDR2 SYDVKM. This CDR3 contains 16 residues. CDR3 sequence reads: CASSDAQGTPGNTIYF. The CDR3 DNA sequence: TGTGCCAGCAGTGACGCCCAGGGAACTCCTGGAAACACCATATATTTT. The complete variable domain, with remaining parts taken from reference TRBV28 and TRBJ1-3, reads DVKVTQSSRYLVKRTGEKVFLECVQDMDHENMFWYRQDPGLGLRLIYFSYDVKMKEKGDIPEGYSVSREKKERFSLILESASTNQTSMYLCASSDAQGTPGNTIYFGEGSWLTVV.

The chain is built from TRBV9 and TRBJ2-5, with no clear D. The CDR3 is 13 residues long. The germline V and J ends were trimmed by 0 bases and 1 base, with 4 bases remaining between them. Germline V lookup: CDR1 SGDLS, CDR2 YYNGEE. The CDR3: CASSVASQETQYF. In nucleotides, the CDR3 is TGTGCCAGCAGCGTAGCCAGCCAAGAGACCCAGTACTTC.

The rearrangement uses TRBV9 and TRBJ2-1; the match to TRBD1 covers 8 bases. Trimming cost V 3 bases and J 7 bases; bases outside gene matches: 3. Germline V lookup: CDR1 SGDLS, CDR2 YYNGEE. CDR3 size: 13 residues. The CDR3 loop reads CASSARTGNEQFF. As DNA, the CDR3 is TGTGCCAGCAGCGCACGGACAGGGAATGAGCAGTTCTTC.

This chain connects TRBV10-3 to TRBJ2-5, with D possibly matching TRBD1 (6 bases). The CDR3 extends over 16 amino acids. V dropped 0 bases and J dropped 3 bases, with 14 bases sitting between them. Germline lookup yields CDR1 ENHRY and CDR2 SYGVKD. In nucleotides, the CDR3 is TGTGCCATCAGTGAGTCGGGGATCCACAGGGAAGAGACCCAGTACTTC. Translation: CAISESGIHREETQYF.

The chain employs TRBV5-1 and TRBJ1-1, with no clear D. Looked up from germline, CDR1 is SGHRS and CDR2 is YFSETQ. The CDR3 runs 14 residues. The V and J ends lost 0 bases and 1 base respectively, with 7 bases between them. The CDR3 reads CASSLESKNTEAFF. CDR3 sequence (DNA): TGCGCCAGCAGCTTGGAATCCAAGAACACTGAAGCTTTCTTT.

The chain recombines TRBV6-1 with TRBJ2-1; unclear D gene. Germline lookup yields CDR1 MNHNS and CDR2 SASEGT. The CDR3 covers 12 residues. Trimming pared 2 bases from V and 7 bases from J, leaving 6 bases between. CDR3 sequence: CASSELMNEQFF. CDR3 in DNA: TGTGCCAGCAGTGAACTAATGAATGAGCAGTTCTTC.